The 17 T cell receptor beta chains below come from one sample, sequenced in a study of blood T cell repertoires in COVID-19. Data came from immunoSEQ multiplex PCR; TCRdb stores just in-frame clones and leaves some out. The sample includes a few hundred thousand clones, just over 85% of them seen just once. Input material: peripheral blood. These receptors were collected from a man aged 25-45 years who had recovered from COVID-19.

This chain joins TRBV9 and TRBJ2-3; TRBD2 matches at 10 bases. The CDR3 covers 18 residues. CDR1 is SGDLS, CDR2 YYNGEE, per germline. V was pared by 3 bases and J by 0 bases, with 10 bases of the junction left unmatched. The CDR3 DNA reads TGTGCCAGCAGCGAGAGGGGACTAGCGAGAACTAGCACAGATACGCAGTATTTT. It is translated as CASSERGLARTSTDTQYF.

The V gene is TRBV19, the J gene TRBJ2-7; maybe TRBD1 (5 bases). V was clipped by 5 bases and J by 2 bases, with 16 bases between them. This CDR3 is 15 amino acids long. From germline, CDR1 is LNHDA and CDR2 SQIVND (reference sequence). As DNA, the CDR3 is TGTGCCAGTAGTGGGTGGAAAGGGGAAACCTACGAGCAGTACTTC. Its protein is CASSGWKGETYEQYF.

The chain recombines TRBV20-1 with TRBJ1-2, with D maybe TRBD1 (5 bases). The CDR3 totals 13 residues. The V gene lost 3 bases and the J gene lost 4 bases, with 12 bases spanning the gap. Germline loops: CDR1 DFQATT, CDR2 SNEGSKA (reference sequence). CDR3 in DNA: TGCAGTGCTAGTCTCGTGGGGGGCTATGGCTACACCTTC. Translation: CSASLVGGYGYTF.

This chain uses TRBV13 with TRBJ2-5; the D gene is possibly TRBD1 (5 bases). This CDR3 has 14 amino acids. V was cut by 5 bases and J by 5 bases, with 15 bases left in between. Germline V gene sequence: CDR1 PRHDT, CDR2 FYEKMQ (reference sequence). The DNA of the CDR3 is TGTGCCAGCAGCCGGACACCCGAAGGGGAGACCCAGTACTTC. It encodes CASSRTPEGETQYF.

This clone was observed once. Written as DNA, the CDR3 is TGTGCCAGCAGTTACGGGACAGGGGCCGGCTACACCTTC. Translation gives CASSYGTGAGYTF. This sequence joins TRBV12-3 or TRBV12-4 and TRBJ1-2; 10 bases agree with TRBD1. V lost 4 bases, J lost 8 bases, and 4 bases stayed unmatched. This CDR3 spans 13 amino acids.

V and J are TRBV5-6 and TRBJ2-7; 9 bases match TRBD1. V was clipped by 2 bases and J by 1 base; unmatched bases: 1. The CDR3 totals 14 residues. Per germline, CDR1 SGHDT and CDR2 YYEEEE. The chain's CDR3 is CASSFGQGSYEQYF. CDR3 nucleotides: TGTGCCAGCAGCTTCGGACAGGGGTCCTACGAGCAGTACTTC.

CDR3 DNA: TGTGCCAGCAGCCTATCCCACGGTTTCCTCGAGCAGTACTTC. Protein sequence: CASSLSHGFLEQYF. The chain uses TRBV27 and TRBJ2-7; unclear D gene. The CDR3 loop spans 14 amino acids. Germline CDR1 is MNHEY and CDR2 is SMNVEV (reference sequence). Trimming took 6 bases from V and 6 from J, leaving 18 bases between them.

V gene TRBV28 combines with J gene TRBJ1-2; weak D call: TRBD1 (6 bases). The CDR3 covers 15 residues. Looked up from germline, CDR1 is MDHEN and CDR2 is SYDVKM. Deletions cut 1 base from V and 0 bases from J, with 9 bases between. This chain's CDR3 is CASSLLGTTNYGYTF. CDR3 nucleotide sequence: TGTGCCAGCAGTTTATTGGGGACAACTAACTATGGCTACACCTTC.

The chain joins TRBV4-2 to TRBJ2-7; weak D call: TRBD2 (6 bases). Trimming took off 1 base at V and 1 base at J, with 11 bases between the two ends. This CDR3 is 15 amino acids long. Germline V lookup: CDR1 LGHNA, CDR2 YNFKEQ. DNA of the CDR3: TGTGCCAGCAGCCAAGTTGGGGGGAGTTCCTACGAGCAGTACTTC. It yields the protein CASSQVGGSSYEQYF.

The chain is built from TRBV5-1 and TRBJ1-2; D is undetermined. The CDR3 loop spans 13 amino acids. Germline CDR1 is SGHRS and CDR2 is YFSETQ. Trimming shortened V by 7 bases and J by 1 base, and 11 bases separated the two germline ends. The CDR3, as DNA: TGCGCCAGCGGCCCGGGGTTTAACTATGGCTACACCTTC. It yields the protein CASGPGFNYGYTF.

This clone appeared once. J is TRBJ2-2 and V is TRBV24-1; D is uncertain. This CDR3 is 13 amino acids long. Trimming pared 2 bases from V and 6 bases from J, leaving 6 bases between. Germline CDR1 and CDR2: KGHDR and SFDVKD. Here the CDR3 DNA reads TGTGCCACCAGTGATTCCAGGCCCGGGGAGCTGTTTTTT. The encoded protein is CATSDSRPGELFF.

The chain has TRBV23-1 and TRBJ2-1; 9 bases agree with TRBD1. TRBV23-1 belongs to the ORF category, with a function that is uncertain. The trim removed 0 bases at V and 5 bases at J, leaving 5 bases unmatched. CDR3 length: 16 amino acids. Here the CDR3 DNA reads TGCGCCAGCAGTCAATCTATGGGGGACAGGGACAATGAGCAGTTCTTC. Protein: CASSQSMGDRDNEQFF.

The CDR3, as DNA: TGTGCCAGCAGCGTAGAGAGGACTTTAAGCACTGAAGCTTTCTTT. Amino acids: CASSVERTLSTEAFF. The chain uses TRBV9 and TRBJ1-1; D ambiguous. Germline CDR1 and CDR2: SGDLS and YYNGEE. This CDR3 is 15 amino acids long. The V and J ends lost 0 bases and 4 bases respectively, with 13 bases between them. Full variable domain (missing parts from reference TRBV9 and TRBJ1-1): DSGVTQTPKHLITATGQRVTLRCSPRSGDLSVYWYQQSLDQGLQFLIQYYNGEERAKGNILERFSAQQFPDLHSELNLSSLELGDSALYFCASSVERTLSTEAFFGQGTRLTVV.

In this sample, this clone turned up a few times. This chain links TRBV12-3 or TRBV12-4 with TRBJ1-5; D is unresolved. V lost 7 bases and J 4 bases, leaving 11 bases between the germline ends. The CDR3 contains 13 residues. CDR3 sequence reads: CASTTAGNQPQHF. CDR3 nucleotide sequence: TGTGCCAGCACCACGGCCGGGAATCAGCCCCAGCATTTT.

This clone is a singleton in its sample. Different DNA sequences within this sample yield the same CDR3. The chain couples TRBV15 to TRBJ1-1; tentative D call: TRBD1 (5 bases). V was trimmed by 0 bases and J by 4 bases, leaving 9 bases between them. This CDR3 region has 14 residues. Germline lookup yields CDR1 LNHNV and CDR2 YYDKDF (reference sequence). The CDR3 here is CATSRDRGGTEAFF. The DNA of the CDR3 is TGTGCCACCAGCAGAGATCGGGGGGGCACTGAAGCTTTCTTT. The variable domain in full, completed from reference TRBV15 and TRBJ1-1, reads DAMVIQNPRYQVTQFGKPVTLSCSQTLNHNVMYWYQQKSSQAPKLLFHYYDKDFNNEADTPDNFQSRRPNTSFCFLDIRSPGLGDTAMYLCATSRDRGGTEAFFGQGTRLTVV.

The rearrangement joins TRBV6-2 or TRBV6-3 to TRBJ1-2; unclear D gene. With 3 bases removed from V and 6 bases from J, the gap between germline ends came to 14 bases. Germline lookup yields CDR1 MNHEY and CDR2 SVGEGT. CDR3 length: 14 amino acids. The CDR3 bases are TGTGCCAGCAGTTATTCTTACGTCGGGAATGGCTACACCTTC. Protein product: CASSYSYVGNGYTF.

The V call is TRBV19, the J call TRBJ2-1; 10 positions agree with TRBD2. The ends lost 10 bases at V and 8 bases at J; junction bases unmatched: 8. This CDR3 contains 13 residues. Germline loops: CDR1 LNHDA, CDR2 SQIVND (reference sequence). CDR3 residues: CATLAGGHYEQFF. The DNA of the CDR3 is TGTGCCACTTTAGCGGGGGGCCACTATGAGCAGTTCTTC. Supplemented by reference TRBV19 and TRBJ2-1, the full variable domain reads DGGITQSPKYLFRKEGQNVTLSCEQNLNHDAMYWYRQDPGQGLRLIYYSQIVNDFQKGDIAEGYSVSREKKESFPLTVTSAQKNPTAFYLCATLAGGHYEQFFGPGTRLTVL.